This TCR beta chain stems from a study of Graves' ophthalmopathy and Graves' hyperthyroidism. Germline CDR1 SGHVS, CDR2 FQNEAQ. The J segment lost 5 bases and the V segment lost 5 bases, leaving 15 bases of the junction unmatched. The CDR3 contains 18 residues. Study-wide results and caveats: Prediction of ophthalmopathy progression reached roughly 70% sensitivity and under 80% specificity.

Fresh peripheral blood, about 10 ml, was the PBMC source. The authors amplified TCR beta CDR3 regions from RNA transcripts. HTBI-primed first-round RT-PCR preceded second-round multiplex PCR. TCRdb re-called the multiplex PCR reads with MiXCR, one entry per CDR3 protein. The repertoire holds some 390,000 distinct CDR3 sequences, approximately 16% seen once, with around 1.4% in the top ten. With respect to this clonotype: Its antigen remains unknown.

This receptor was taken from a woman between 18 and 29 years old with Graves' ophthalmopathy. Specimen: peripheral blood. This chain uses TRBV7-8 with TRBJ1-1; 12 bases agree with TRBD1. The chain's CDR3 is CASSPRAGQGAVRTEAFF. The CDR3 nucleotides read TGTGCCAGCAGCCCTAGGGCGGGACAGGGGGCTGTGAGGACTGAAGCTTTCTTT.